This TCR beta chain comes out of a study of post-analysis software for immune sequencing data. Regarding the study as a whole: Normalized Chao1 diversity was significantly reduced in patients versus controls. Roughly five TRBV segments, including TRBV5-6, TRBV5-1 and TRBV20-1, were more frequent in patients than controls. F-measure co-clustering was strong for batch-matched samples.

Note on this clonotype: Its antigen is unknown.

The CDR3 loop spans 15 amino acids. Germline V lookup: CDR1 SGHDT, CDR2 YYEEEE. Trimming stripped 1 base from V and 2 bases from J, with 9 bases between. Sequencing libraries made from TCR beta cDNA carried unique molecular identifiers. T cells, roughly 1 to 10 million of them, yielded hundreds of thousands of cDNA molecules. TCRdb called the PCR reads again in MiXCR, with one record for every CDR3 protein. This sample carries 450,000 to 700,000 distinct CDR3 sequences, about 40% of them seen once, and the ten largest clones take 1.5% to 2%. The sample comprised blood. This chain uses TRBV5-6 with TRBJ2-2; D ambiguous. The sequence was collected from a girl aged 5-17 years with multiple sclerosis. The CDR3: CASSLFGFNTGELFF. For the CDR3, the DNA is TGTGCCAGCAGCTTGTTTGGGTTTAACACCGGGGAGCTGTTTTTT.